Below are 31 T cell receptor beta chains sequenced from a single sample in a study of T cells in Graves' hyperthyroidism and ophthalmopathy. Amplified TCR beta CDR3 regions came from RNA transcripts. In the first-round RT-PCR of the TCR CDR3, the HTBI primer set was used. TCRdb processed the multiplex PCR reads anew with MiXCR; each CDR3 protein has one entry. The data show approximately 560,000 distinct CDR3 sequences, with less than 20% seen just once and roughly 7.3% held by the top ten. The sample was blood. The receptors stem from a woman in her 30s with Graves' hyperthyroidism.

V gene TRBV10-3 combines with J gene TRBJ2-3; D gene ambiguous. V lost 3 bases and J lost 2, with 9 bases in between. CDR3 size: 14 residues. Looked up from germline, CDR1 is ENHRY and CDR2 is SYGVKD. CDR3 loop: CAISEPLATDTQYF. The DNA of the CDR3 is TGTGCCATCAGTGAACCTTTAGCCACAGATACGCAGTATTTT.

The rearrangement links TRBV27 to TRBJ1-1; TRBD1 aligns across 10 bases. The CDR3 has 14 residues. Germline V gives CDR1 MNHEY, CDR2 SMNVEV (reference sequence). With V trimmed by 6 bases and J by 4 bases, 5 bases remained unmatched. CDR3: CASSGTGEVTEAFF. The CDR3 bases are TGTGCCAGCAGCGGGACAGGGGAGGTCACTGAAGCTTTCTTT.

The rearrangement uses TRBV20-1 and TRBJ2-5, with TRBD2 identical over 8 bases. The CDR3 contains 12 residues. Germline lookup yields CDR1 DFQATT and CDR2 SNEGSKA (reference sequence). V gave up 3 bases and J gave up 4 bases; unmatched junction bases: 1. The CDR3 bases are TGCAGTGCTAGCGGGAGGGTAGAGACCCAGTACTTC. This gives the protein CSASGRVETQYF.

This clonotype was counted ten times or more. The chain employs TRBV7-9 and TRBJ2-1, with 7 bases aligning to TRBD2. This CDR3 is 15 amino acids long. The germline CDR1 and CDR2 sequences are SEHNR and FQNEAQ (reference sequence). V trimming: 4 bases; J trimming: 8 bases; junction bases outside the gene matches: 11. CDR3 nucleotides: TGTGCCAGCAGCTCCGGGACTACCTCGAGCGATGAGCAGTTCTTC. Encoded protein: CASSSGTTSSDEQFF.

This clonotype has a count of ten or more. The V gene is TRBV6-2 or TRBV6-3, the J gene TRBJ1-2, with D tentatively TRBD1 (6 bases). With 6 bases removed from V and 4 bases from J, the gap between germline ends came to 9 bases. The germline gives CDR1 MNHEY, CDR2 SVGEGT. The CDR3 consists of 12 residues. In DNA form, the CDR3 reads TGTGCCAGCAGACAGGGATTCTATGGCTACACCTTC. Its translation is CASRQGFYGYTF.

This clonotype was seen ten or more times. This chain joins TRBV7-2 and TRBJ2-1, with D possibly being TRBD1 (5 bases). Germline lookup yields CDR1 SGHTA and CDR2 FQGNSA. The length of the CDR3 is 15 residues. Trimming pared 2 bases from V and 2 bases from J, leaving 10 bases between. The CDR3 protein is CASSLLTDPYNEQFF. The CDR3 coding sequence is TGTGCCAGCAGCTTATTGACAGACCCCTACAATGAGCAGTTCTTC.

This clonotype was found many times. V is TRBV12-3 or TRBV12-4 and J is TRBJ2-3; 8 positions agree with TRBD1. The CDR3 runs 15 residues. V gave up 3 bases and J gave up 3 bases; unmatched junction bases: 5. CDR3 protein: CASSFGRGPTDTQYF. The CDR3 DNA is TGTGCCAGCAGTTTCGGCAGGGGGCCGACAGATACGCAGTATTTT.

This clonotype has ten or more counts. CDR3 in amino acids: CASSRAGTATDTQYF. DNA of the CDR3: TGTGCCAGCAGTCGAGCGGGAACGGCAACAGATACGCAGTATTTT. The chain has TRBV12-3 or TRBV12-4 and TRBJ2-3, with 7 nucleotides matching TRBD2. This CDR3 contains 15 residues. Trimming removed 5 bases from V and 3 bases from J; junction bases left unmatched: 8.

This clonotype was counted many times. The V gene is TRBV28, the J gene TRBJ2-3, with D unresolved. The CDR3 loop spans 13 amino acids. V dropped 6 bases and J dropped 1 base, with 8 bases sitting between them. In germline, CDR1 is MDHEN, CDR2 SYDVKM. Written as DNA, the CDR3 is TGTGCCAGCAGACAGACGGGCACAGATACGCAGTATTTT. Protein sequence: CASRQTGTDTQYF.

The genes are TRBV6-2 or TRBV6-3 and TRBJ1-1, with 9 bases that match TRBD1. The CDR3 loop spans 13 amino acids. J lost 5 bases, V lost 6 bases, and 4 bases had no gene match. Looked up from germline, CDR1 is MNHEY and CDR2 is SVGEGT. In DNA form, the CDR3 reads TGTGCCAGCAGGGACAGGGGAGGGACTGAAGCTTTCTTT. Translation gives CASRDRGGTEAFF.

V is TRBV11-1 and J is TRBJ2-3; 12 nucleotides align to TRBD2. The V gene's germline CDR1 is SGHAT and CDR2 FQDESV (reference sequence). Trimming at V came to 5 bases and at J to 6 bases, leaving 3 bases not matched to a gene. The CDR3 totals 14 residues. The CDR3: CASSAGLAGDTQYF. The CDR3 DNA reads as TGTGCCAGCAGCGCGGGACTAGCGGGTGATACGCAGTATTTT. Based on the CDR3 plus reference TRBV11-1 and TRBJ2-3, the full variable domain is EAEVAQSPRYKITEKSQAVAFWCDPISGHATLYWYRQILGQGPELLVQFQDESVVDDSQLPKDRFSAERLKGVDSTLKIQPAELGDSAMYLCASSAGLAGDTQYFGPGTRLTVL.

This clonotype was counted at least ten times. J is TRBJ2-3 and V is TRBV5-1; D is uncertain. V was trimmed by 2 bases and J by 6 bases, leaving 1 base between them. Looked up from germline, CDR1 is SGHRS and CDR2 is YFSETQ. This CDR3 region has 10 residues. CDR3 residues: CASSFDTQYF. In DNA form, the CDR3 reads TGCGCCAGCAGCTTCGATACGCAGTATTTT.

This clonotype was seen more than once but under ten times. V and J are TRBV10-3 and TRBJ2-3; 8 bases match TRBD2. Per germline, CDR1 ENHRY and CDR2 SYGVKD. The trim removed 3 bases at V and 5 bases at J, leaving 7 bases unmatched. This CDR3 is built from 15 residues. The CDR3 DNA reads as TGTGCCATCAGTGATCGGGAGGGCCAAAGAGATACGCAGTATTTT. Translation gives CAISDREGQRDTQYF.

This clonotype was detected only a few times. This sequence joins TRBV10-3 and TRBJ1-3; 8 positions match TRBD1. This CDR3 has 14 residues. The germline gives CDR1 ENHRY, CDR2 SYGVKD. The V gene end was trimmed by 6 bases and the J gene end by 4 bases; junction bases not matched to a gene: 5. For the CDR3, the DNA is TGTGCCATCAGAAGACAGGGGCAAGGAAACACCATATATTTT. Its translation: CAIRRQGQGNTIYF.

The sample holds a few counts of this clonotype. The chain joins TRBV9 to TRBJ2-3; 11 nucleotides agree with TRBD2. Trimming removed 2 bases from V and 8 bases from J; junction bases left unmatched: 7. Germline V gene lookup returns CDR1 SGDLS and CDR2 YYNGEE. This CDR3 is built from 15 residues. The CDR3 here is CASSVLLAGESTQYF. CDR3 DNA sequence: TGTGCCAGCAGCGTGCTACTAGCGGGAGAGAGTACGCAGTATTTT.

To note about this clonotype: This clone may be a read error of a much larger clone one base away. J is TRBJ2-3 and V is TRBV18, with D unresolved. V dropped 8 bases and J dropped 4 bases, with 16 bases sitting between them. This CDR3 has 14 residues. Germline V gives CDR1 KGHSH, CDR2 LQKENI. The CDR3 sequence is CASDSYHAADTQYF. In nucleotides, the CDR3 is TGTGCCAGCGATTCCTACCACGCAGCAGATACGCAGTATTTT.

The rearrangement uses TRBV6-2 or TRBV6-3 and TRBJ2-1; TRBD1 aligns across 7 bases. Germline CDR1 MNHEY, CDR2 SVGEGT. CDR3 size: 12 residues. Trimming took 7 bases from V and 9 from J; bases not matched to a gene: 6. CDR3 sequence (DNA): TGTGCCAGCAATTGGGACAGCGGTGAGCAGTTCTTC. Translation: CASNWDSGEQFF.

This clonotype was counted a few times. J is TRBJ2-1 and V is TRBV5-1; no firm D call. This CDR3 contains 16 residues. Per the germline V gene, CDR1 is SGHRS and CDR2 is YFSETQ. V was pared by 0 bases and J by 4 bases, with 14 bases between. As DNA, the CDR3 is TGCGCCAGCAGCTTGGAAGAGCAAGGTAGATACAATGAGCAGTTCTTC. Translated: CASSLEEQGRYNEQFF.

The J gene is TRBJ1-1, the V gene TRBV30; 10 bases agree with TRBD1. Per the germline V gene, CDR1 is GTSNPN and CDR2 is SVGIG (reference sequence). This CDR3 comprises 16 residues. V dropped 3 bases and J dropped 11; count of bases not matched to a gene: 18. Here the CDR3 reads CAWSPARGDRGVRAFF. CDR3 bases: TGTGCCTGGAGCCCCGCGAGAGGGGACAGGGGTGTGCGGGCTTTCTTT.

In its sample, this clonotype was seen many times. This rearrangement joins TRBV6-2 or TRBV6-3 to TRBJ2-1, with 8 positions matching TRBD1. Germline lookup yields CDR1 MNHEY and CDR2 SVGEGT. The CDR3 is 14 residues long. The trim removed 4 bases at V and 6 bases at J, leaving 5 bases unmatched. Here the CDR3 reads CASSLTGVGNEQFF. CDR3 in DNA: TGTGCCAGCAGTTTGACAGGGGTCGGCAATGAGCAGTTCTTC.

This clonotype occurred a few times. The chain is built from TRBV29-1 and TRBJ2-1; D gene uncertain. CDR1 and CDR2 (germline): SQVTM, ANQGSEA. This CDR3 has 15 residues. V was clipped by 8 bases and J by 2 bases, with 19 bases between them. The CDR3 DNA follows: TGCAGCTTTTACGGGCTCCTCAATACCTACAATGAGCAGTTCTTC. Its protein is CSFYGLLNTYNEQFF.

The rearrangement joins TRBV6-2 or TRBV6-3 to TRBJ2-2; 10 nucleotides line up with TRBD2. V was clipped by 2 bases and J by 5 bases; unmatched bases: 5. The CDR3 runs to 16 residues. CDR1 is MNHEY and CDR2 is SVGEGT in the germline V gene. The CDR3 bases are TGTGCCAGCAGTTACCCCCTAGCGGGAGCAACCGGGGAGCTGTTTTTT. As protein: CASSYPLAGATGELFF.

This clonotype has more than one count but fewer than ten. This chain links TRBV28 with TRBJ2-3; D may be TRBD2 (6 bases). The CDR3 covers 14 residues. Trimming took off 7 bases at V and 3 bases at J, with 14 bases between the two ends. The germline V gene has CDR1 MDHEN and CDR2 SYDVKM. The CDR3: CASNPGGWTDTQYF. In nucleotides, the CDR3 is TGTGCCAGCAACCCCGGGGGATGGACAGATACGCAGTATTTT.

The table lists this clonotype with many counts. The V gene is TRBV20-1, the J gene TRBJ2-3; 10 bases line up with TRBD2. The CDR3 has 13 amino acids. Trimming took 6 bases from V and 6 from J; bases not matched to a gene: 6. Per the germline V gene, CDR1 is DFQATT and CDR2 is SNEGSKA (reference sequence). CDR3 sequence: CSARAGGPDTQYF. The CDR3 bases are TGCAGTGCCCGAGCGGGAGGGCCGGATACGCAGTATTTT.

The genes are TRBV15 and TRBJ1-1; D is unclear. The CDR3 loop spans 15 amino acids. V gave up 0 bases and J gave up 6 bases, with 14 bases separating them. Germline-derived CDR1 and CDR2 are LNHNV and YYDKDF (reference sequence). CDR3 coding DNA: TGTGCCACCAGCAGAGATCGGGGATGGGCCGCTGAAGCTTTCTTT. Residues: CATSRDRGWAAEAFF.

This clonotype was observed many times. The rearrangement joins TRBV6-2 or TRBV6-3 to TRBJ2-7; D uncertain. Trimming left V 8 bases short and J 3 bases short, with 14 bases between. This CDR3 comprises 13 residues. The germline gives CDR1 MNHEY, CDR2 SVGEGT. The CDR3 DNA reads TGTGCCAGCGCCGCCTCCCGAGTCTACGAGCAGTACTTC. Translated: CASAASRVYEQYF.

Many counts were recorded for this clonotype. The chain combines TRBV20-1 with TRBJ1-5, with a weak D call TRBD1 (5 bases). The CDR3 consists of 14 residues. V shed 5 bases and J shed 5 bases, with 16 bases lying between them. Germline V gene lookup returns CDR1 DFQATT and CDR2 SNEGSKA (reference sequence). For the CDR3, the DNA is TGCAGTGCTTTTCAGGGACGCACCGATCAGCCCCAGCATTTT. Protein product: CSAFQGRTDQPQHF.

This clonotype occurred a few times. V is TRBV11-2 and J is TRBJ2-1; 8 bases agree with TRBD2. Unmatched junction bases numbered 18, after V lost 5 bases and J lost 6 bases. The CDR3 consists of 18 residues. Germline CDR1 SGHAT, CDR2 FQNNGV. The CDR3 sequence: CASSPSPGLAPILNEQFF. The CDR3 DNA follows: TGTGCCAGCAGCCCCTCTCCAGGACTAGCCCCCATACTCAATGAGCAGTTCTTC.

This clonotype was seen more than once but under ten times. The CDR3 DNA is TGTGCCAGCAGCTTAGTTTATTCCGAAAACTCCTACAATGAGCAGTTCTTC. Its translation is CASSLVYSENSYNEQFF. The chain joins TRBV11-3 to TRBJ2-1; D unresolved. With 1 base removed from V and 0 bases from J, the gap between germline ends came to 13 bases. CDR1 and CDR2 from the germline V gene are SGHNT and YENEEA. The CDR3 loop spans 17 amino acids.

The gene calls are TRBV5-4 and TRBJ2-1; 9 bases agree with TRBD2. The CDR3 consists of 18 residues. Unmatched junction bases numbered 9, after V lost 1 base and J lost 1 base. Germline V gene lookup returns CDR1 SGHNT and CDR2 YYREEE (reference sequence). The CDR3 bases are TGTGCCAGCAGCTTGCTAATTAGCGGGAGACGTTCCTACAATGAGCAGTTCTTC. This codes for CASSLLISGRRSYNEQFF.

V gene TRBV19 combines with J gene TRBJ2-1; 9 positions agree with TRBD1. Trimming took 4 bases from V and 7 from J; bases not matched to a gene: 14. The CDR3 is 17 amino acids. Germline CDR1 LNHDA, CDR2 SQIVND (reference sequence). For the CDR3, the DNA is TGTGCCAGTAGTAAGGCCTTCCGGGACAGGGTTATGAATGAGCAGTTCTTC. Protein: CASSKAFRDRVMNEQFF.